One and the same sample provided the 29 T cell receptor beta chains below, sequenced in a study. TCRdb redid the calling of the 5' RACE reads with MiXCR, one entry per CDR3 protein. The data contain about 57,000 distinct CDR3 sequences, roughly 25% of them seen just once; the ten biggest clones take up roughly 2.3%. The sorted Tregs were CD4+CD25+CD127-/low cells. Sample: tumor-infiltrating Tregs sorted from the breast tumor. The source of these receptors is a female donor with breast cancer.

The sample holds many counts of this clonotype. The chain recombines TRBV7-2 with TRBJ2-6; TRBD2 might be the D (5 bases). The V gene's germline CDR1 is SGHTA and CDR2 FQGNSA. The CDR3 has 15 residues. The ends were cut back, 1 base at V and 6 bases at J, with 10 bases in the middle. The CDR3 is CASSLDSGLANVLTF. The CDR3 DNA reads as TGTGCCAGCAGCTTAGACAGCGGCCTGGCCAACGTCCTGACTTTC.

The genes are TRBV7-2 and TRBJ2-7; 7 bases are shared with TRBD1. Germline CDR1 SGHTA, CDR2 FQGNSA. With V trimmed by 4 bases and J by 7 bases, 10 bases remained unmatched. This CDR3 contains 14 residues. The CDR3: CASSSQTGLGEQYF. The CDR3 coding sequence is TGTGCCAGCAGCTCACAGACAGGGTTGGGAGAGCAGTACTTC. Together with reference TRBV7-2 and TRBJ2-7, the CDR3 gives the full variable domain: GAGVSQSPSNKVTEKGKDVELRCDPISGHTALYWYRQSLGQGLEFLIYFQGNSAPDKSGLPSDRFSAERTGGSVSTLTIQRTQQEDSAVYLCASSSQTGLGEQYFGPGTRLTVT.

V gene TRBV3-1 combines with J gene TRBJ1-1; D gene unclear. Germline V gives CDR1 LGHDT, CDR2 YNNKEL (reference sequence). This CDR3 has 12 amino acids. V gave up 4 bases and J gave up 5 bases, with 8 bases separating them. CDR3 sequence: CASSLTVTEAFF. The CDR3 nucleotides are TGTGCCAGCAGCCTAACAGTGACTGAAGCTTTCTTT.

In its sample, this clonotype was seen a few times. The genes are TRBV25-1 and TRBJ2-3; D perhaps matches TRBD1 (5 bases). The CDR3 consists of 16 residues. V lost 3 bases, J lost 2 bases, and 15 bases lay in between. In germline, CDR1 is MGHDK, CDR2 SYGVNS. CDR3 region: CASSDQGQGNTDTQYF. The CDR3, as DNA: TGTGCCAGCAGTGATCAAGGGCAGGGAAACACAGATACGCAGTATTTT.

The chain recombines TRBV4-1 with TRBJ2-7; D uncertain. Trimming removed 1 base from V and 6 bases from J, with 10 bases in between. This CDR3 has 13 residues. The V gene's germline CDR1 is MGHRA and CDR2 YSYEKL. The CDR3 DNA reads as TGCGCCAGCAGCCAAGTAGTAGGCCGCGAGCAGTACTTC. The encoded protein is CASSQVVGREQYF.

V is TRBV27 and J is TRBJ2-5, with no clear D. The CDR3 contains 13 residues. Germline CDR1 MNHEY, CDR2 SMNVEV (reference sequence). Deletions cut 6 bases from V and 5 bases from J, with 13 bases between. The CDR3 protein is CASSPYSGETQYF. CDR3 nucleotides: TGTGCCAGCAGCCCATATTCTGGGGAGACCCAGTACTTC.

V is TRBV5-1 and J is TRBJ2-3; D may be TRBD1 or TRBD2 (5 bases each). CDR1 SGHRS and CDR2 YFSETQ come from the germline V gene. The V and J ends lost 4 bases and 1 base respectively, with 10 bases between them. This CDR3 has 14 amino acids. The CDR3: CASSRDERTDTQYF. The CDR3 DNA reads as TGCGCCAGCAGCCGGGACGAACGCACAGATACGCAGTATTTT. Full variable domain (missing parts from reference TRBV5-1 and TRBJ2-3): KAGVTQTPRYLIKTRGQQVTLSCSPISGHRSVSWYQQTPGQGLQFLFEYFSETQRNKGNFPGRFSGRQFSNSRSEMNVSTLELGDSALYLCASSRDERTDTQYFGPGTRLTVL.

This sequence joins TRBV19 and TRBJ1-6, with D perhaps matching TRBD1 (6 bases). This CDR3 has 18 residues. Germline CDR1 LNHDA, CDR2 SQIVND (reference sequence). V was pared by 3 bases and J by 8 bases, with 23 bases between. CDR3 amino acids: CASSIKPDSLGIDSPLHF. In DNA, the CDR3 is TGTGCCAGTAGTATCAAACCGGACAGCCTCGGGATCGATTCACCCCTCCACTTT.

The chain is built from TRBV14 and TRBJ1-2, with unresolved D. The germline gives CDR1 SGHDN, CDR2 FVKESK. The CDR3 loop spans 15 amino acids. Trimming took 1 base from V and 7 from J, leaving 16 bases between them. Written as DNA, the CDR3 is TGTGCCAGCAGCCAAGTGGAGTCCGGGGTTCGTGGCTACACCTTC. Its translation is CASSQVESGVRGYTF. The variable domain in full, completed from reference TRBV14 and TRBJ1-2, reads EAGVTQFPSHSVIEKGQTVTLRCDPISGHDNLYWYRRVMGKEIKFLLHFVKESKQDESGMPNNRFLAERTGGTYSTLKVQPAELEDSGVYFCASSQVESGVRGYTFGSGTRLTVV.

J is TRBJ2-3 and V is TRBV27; D may be TRBD1 or TRBD2 (5 bases each). Germline CDR1 is MNHEY and CDR2 is SMNVEV (reference sequence). This CDR3 is built from 15 residues. V dropped 4 bases and J dropped 0 bases, with 11 bases sitting between them. Here the CDR3 reads CASSSGTSSTDTQYF. The CDR3 region has the DNA TGTGCCAGCAGTTCGGGGACGTCTAGCACAGATACGCAGTATTTT.

Ten or more counts support this clonotype. The chain combines TRBV4-2 with TRBJ2-7; 11 bases align to TRBD2. Germline CDR1 and CDR2: LGHNA and YNFKEQ. This CDR3 is 17 amino acids long. The trim removed 3 bases at V and 4 bases at J, leaving 11 bases unmatched. This chain's CDR3 is CASSQVLPGLAEYEQYF. DNA for the CDR3: TGTGCCAGCAGCCAGGTTCTACCGGGACTAGCGGAGTACGAGCAGTACTTC.

The chain is built from TRBV7-2 and TRBJ2-5; 7 nucleotides line up with TRBD2. The CDR3 sequence is 14 residues long. J lost 5 bases, V lost 3 bases, and 6 bases had no gene match. Germline values: CDR1 SGHTA, CDR2 FQGNSA. The CDR3 DNA follows: TGTGCCAGCAGCTTGGGACTAATTATGGAGACCCAGTACTTC. Protein product: CASSLGLIMETQYF.

This clonotype was recorded at least ten times. The rearrangement uses TRBV7-2 and TRBJ1-4; D gene unclear. Per the germline V gene, CDR1 is SGHTA and CDR2 is FQGNSA. The CDR3 covers 14 residues. V gave up 2 bases and J gave up 8 bases, with 12 bases separating them. CDR3 nucleotide sequence: TGTGCCAGCAGCTTATCCCTGGCGGAGGAAAAACTGTTTTTT. This gives the protein CASSLSLAEEKLFF.

On this clonotype: A read error may be the cause here, since a much bigger clone is one base away. The chain couples TRBV9 to TRBJ2-7, with TRBD2 as a possible D gene (5 bases). Germline V lookup: CDR1 SGDLS, CDR2 YYNGEE. The CDR3 has 14 residues. The CDR3 DNA reads TGTACCAGCAGCGTAGCGAGCAGCTCCTACGAGCAGTACTTC. It specifies CTSSVASSSYEQYF.

This clonotype was seen ten or more times. The chain uses TRBV5-1 and TRBJ1-1; D is possibly TRBD1 (5 bases). The CDR3 runs to 13 residues. The V gene lost 2 bases and the J gene lost 6 bases, with 11 bases spanning the gap. CDR1 SGHRS and CDR2 YFSETQ come from the germline V gene. The CDR3 region has the DNA TGCGCCAGCAGCTTTGGGCAGGGCGCTGAAGCTTTCTTT. It encodes CASSFGQGAEAFF.

This clonotype has at least ten counts. The rearrangement uses TRBV5-1 and TRBJ2-7; 10 nucleotides agree with TRBD1. CDR1 is SGHRS, CDR2 YFSETQ, per germline. The trim removed 3 bases at V and 6 bases at J, leaving 6 bases unmatched. The CDR3 extends over 14 amino acids. This CDR3 is CASSSIGQGGEQYF. As DNA, the CDR3 is TGCGCCAGCAGCTCTATTGGACAGGGGGGCGAGCAGTACTTC.

This clonotype has a count of ten or more. V gene TRBV7-6 combines with J gene TRBJ2-7; unclear D gene. The CDR3 runs 13 residues. V was clipped by 0 bases and J by 1 base, with 4 bases between them. The germline CDR1 and CDR2 sequences are SGHVS and FNYEAQ. CDR3 sequence reads: CASSLAASYEQYF. In DNA form, the CDR3 reads TGTGCCAGCAGCTTAGCGGCTTCCTACGAGCAGTACTTC.

The CDR3 spells CASSPWRSGNTDTQYF. In DNA form, the CDR3 reads TGCGCCAGCAGCCCATGGCGCAGCGGGAACACAGATACGCAGTATTTT. This chain joins TRBV4-1 and TRBJ2-3, with 7 bases fitting TRBD2. CDR3 length: 16 amino acids. Germline loops: CDR1 MGHRA, CDR2 YSYEKL. J was trimmed by 2 bases and V by 4 bases; bases with no gene match: 9.

As for this clonotype: This is likely a read error, given that the CDR3 carries no conserved phenylalanine or tryptophan at its end. The gene calls are TRBV9 and TRBJ2-4; maybe TRBD2 (7 bases). Trimming removed 0 bases from V and 4 bases from J, with 17 bases in between. Germline assignment: CDR1 SGDLS and CDR2 YYNGEE. The CDR3 covers 17 residues. The CDR3 reads CASSVDTGAGVKNIQYS. The CDR3 DNA is TGTGCCAGCAGCGTAGATACGGGGGCGGGGGTTAAAAACATTCAGTACTCC.

The chain uses TRBV11-2 and TRBJ1-4; 9 nucleotides match TRBD1. V gave up 4 bases and J gave up 10 bases; unmatched junction bases: 10. Germline assignment: CDR1 SGHAT and CDR2 FQNNGV. This CDR3 has 15 residues. CDR3 loop: CASSSPGTGLTKLFF. The CDR3 DNA follows: TGTGCCAGCAGCTCACCCGGGACAGGGTTAACAAAACTGTTTTTT.

This clonotype turned up a few times. The rearrangement joins TRBV4-1 to TRBJ1-2; a weak D match, TRBD1 (5 bases). The CDR3 is 15 residues long. From germline, CDR1 is MGHRA and CDR2 YSYEKL. Trimming cost V 5 bases and J 0 bases, with 13 bases left between them. CDR3 sequence (DNA): TGCGCCAGCAGCAACCGTGGGGCGGCTAACTATGGCTACACCTTC. Amino acids: CASSNRGAANYGYTF.

The V and J genes are TRBV7-3 and TRBJ1-2, with 10 bases identical to TRBD1. The CDR3 sequence is 13 residues long. Trimming at V came to 1 base and at J to 8 bases, leaving 1 base not matched to a gene. CDR1 is SGHTA, CDR2 FQGTGA, per germline. CDR3 protein: CASSLMTGGGYTF. CDR3 coding DNA: TGTGCCAGCAGCTTAATGACAGGGGGCGGCTACACCTTC.

This clonotype was seen a few times. This chain uses TRBV6-6 with TRBJ2-1; 7 nucleotides agree with TRBD2. The CDR3 contains 14 residues. V lost 4 bases, J lost 8 bases, and 8 bases stayed unmatched. The germline CDR1 and CDR2 sequences are MNHNY and SVGAGI (reference sequence). CDR3: CASSFGGGGDEQFF. CDR3 nucleotides: TGTGCCAGCAGTTTCGGCGGGGGAGGAGATGAGCAGTTCTTC.

J is TRBJ2-3 and V is TRBV5-6; D may be TRBD1 (7 bases). V lost 4 bases to trimming and J lost 6 bases, with 24 bases between them. This CDR3 region has 17 residues. From germline, CDR1 is SGHDT and CDR2 YYEEEE. CDR3 in amino acids: CASSPTNGQGGTDTQYF. CDR3 DNA sequence: TGTGCCAGCAGCCCGACCAACGGGCAGGGGGGAACCGATACGCAGTATTTT. The whole variable domain, filled in from reference TRBV5-6 and TRBJ2-3, reads DAGVTQSPTHLIKTRGQQVTLRCSPKSGHDTVSWYQQALGQGPQFIFQYYEEEERQRGNFPDRFSGHQFPNYSSELNVNALLLGDSALYLCASSPTNGQGGTDTQYFGPGTRLTVL.

The chain carries TRBV7-8 and TRBJ2-3; 10 bases are a match to TRBD1. CDR1 and CDR2 (germline): SGHVS, FQNEAQ. The J segment lost 3 bases and the V segment lost 4 bases, leaving 1 base of the junction unmatched. This CDR3 spans 14 amino acids. CDR3 in amino acids: CASSWDRGTDTQYF. The DNA of the CDR3 is TGTGCCAGCAGCTGGGACAGGGGAACAGATACGCAGTATTTT.

This clonotype turned up a few times. The chain recombines TRBV20-1 with TRBJ1-1, with D perhaps matching TRBD1 (5 bases). With 0 bases removed from V and 1 base from J, the gap between germline ends came to 9 bases. The CDR3 loop spans 14 amino acids. Germline CDR1 and CDR2: DFQATT and SNEGSKA (reference sequence). This CDR3 is CSAREGGGNTEAFF. In nucleotides, the CDR3 is TGCAGTGCTAGAGAGGGGGGGGGGAACACTGAAGCTTTCTTT.

This clonotype was seen many times. The CDR3 DNA is TGTGCCAGCAGCCGCGGTGGTATATCTAGCACAGATACGCAGTATTTT. This gives the protein CASSRGGISSTDTQYF. The chain joins TRBV7-3 to TRBJ2-3; D is unresolved. Looked up from germline, CDR1 is SGHTA and CDR2 is FQGTGA. Trimming took off 5 bases at V and 0 bases at J, with 15 bases between the two ends. There are 16 residues in the CDR3.

The CDR3 loop is CASSLDGTGGYEQYF. CDR3 nucleotides: TGTGCCAGCAGCTTAGACGGGACAGGGGGTTACGAGCAGTACTTC. The genes are TRBV7-2 and TRBJ2-7; 11 bases line up with TRBD1. CDR1 is SGHTA, CDR2 FQGNSA, per germline. The V segment lost 1 base and the J segment 4 bases; nucleotides outside the gene matches: 3. The CDR3 is 15 residues long.

This clonotype appeared a few times. The chain uses TRBV18 and TRBJ1-6; TRBD1 agrees at 8 bases. The CDR3 runs to 14 residues. CDR1 and CDR2 (germline): KGHSH, LQKENI. V was pared by 5 bases and J by 7 bases, with 4 bases of the junction left unmatched. The DNA of the CDR3 is TGTGCCAGCTCATCGGGACAGGTCAATTCACCCCTCCACTTT. Translated, it gives CASSSGQVNSPLHF.